The following is a T cell receptor (beta chain) sequence with its context. What it binds is not known. The PCR had 60 Vbeta and 13 Jbeta primers. Repertoires were generated with immunoSEQ multiplex PCR, while TCRdb's copy carries only in-frame clones and drops some. The table records about 87,000 clones, just under 80% of them present only once. The record originates from a study of cytomegalovirus exposure and HLA in healthy donors. General observations from the study: The classifier reportedly diagnosed cytomegalovirus status with high specificity and sensitivity. In a later analysis, compared with equally common non-associated chains, HLA-associated beta chains were more expanded.

The V end lost 4 bases, the J end lost 3 bases, and 17 bases lay between the germline ends. Germline assignment: CDR1 SGHDT and CDR2 YYEEEE. The CDR3 runs to 15 residues. The chain has TRBV5-6 and TRBJ2-7, with D perhaps matching TRBD2 (6 bases). The source is a woman between 35 and 50 years old in good health and CMV-seronegative. Sequencing was carried out using PBMCs. The CDR3 spells CASSGGTVSFYEQYF. The CDR3 bases are TGTGCCAGCAGCGGCGGGACGGTCAGTTTCTACGAGCAGTACTTC.